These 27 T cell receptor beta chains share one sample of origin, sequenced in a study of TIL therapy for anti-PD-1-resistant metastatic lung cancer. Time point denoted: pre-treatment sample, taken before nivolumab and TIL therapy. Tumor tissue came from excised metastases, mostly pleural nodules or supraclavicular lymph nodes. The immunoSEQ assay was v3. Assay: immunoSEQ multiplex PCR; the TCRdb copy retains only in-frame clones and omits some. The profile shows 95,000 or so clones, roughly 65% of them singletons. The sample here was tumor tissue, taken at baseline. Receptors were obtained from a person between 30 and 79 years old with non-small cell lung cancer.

Here the CDR3 DNA reads TGTGCCAGCAGCTCAATCCTAGCATTCACAGATACGCAGTATTTT. Protein: CASSSILAFTDTQYF. This sequence joins TRBV7-9 and TRBJ2-3, with a tentative D call TRBD2 (5 bases). The CDR3 extends over 15 amino acids. The germline V gene has CDR1 SEHNR and CDR2 FQNEAQ (reference sequence). Trimming shortened V by 4 bases and J by 2 bases, and 13 bases separated the two germline ends.

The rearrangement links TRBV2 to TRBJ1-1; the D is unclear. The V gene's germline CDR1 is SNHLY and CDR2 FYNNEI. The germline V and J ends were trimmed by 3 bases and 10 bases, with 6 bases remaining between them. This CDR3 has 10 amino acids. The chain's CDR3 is CASSEERAFF. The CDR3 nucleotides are TGTGCCAGCAGTGAGGAGCGAGCTTTCTTT.

The CDR3 DNA sequence: TGCGCCAGCAGCTTAAGGGACAGGGCGAACACCGGGGAGCTGTTTTTT. It codes for CASSLRDRANTGELFF. The chain is built from TRBV5-1 and TRBJ2-2; TRBD1 aligns across 9 bases. V shed 2 bases and J 0 bases; nucleotides not matched to a gene: 2. Looked up from germline, CDR1 is SGHRS and CDR2 is YFSETQ. The CDR3 is made up of 16 amino acids.

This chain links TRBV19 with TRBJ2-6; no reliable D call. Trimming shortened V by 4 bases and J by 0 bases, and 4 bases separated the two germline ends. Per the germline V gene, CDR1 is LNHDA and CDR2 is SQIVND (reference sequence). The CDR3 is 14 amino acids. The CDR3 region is CASSKNSGANVLTF. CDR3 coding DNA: TGTGCCAGTAGTAAGAACTCTGGGGCCAACGTCCTGACTTTC.

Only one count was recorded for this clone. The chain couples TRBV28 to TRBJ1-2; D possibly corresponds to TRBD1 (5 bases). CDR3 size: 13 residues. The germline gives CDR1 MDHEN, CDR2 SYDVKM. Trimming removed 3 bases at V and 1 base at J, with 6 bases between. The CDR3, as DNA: TGTGCCAGCAGTTTCGGGGGTAACTATGGCTACACCTTC. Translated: CASSFGGNYGYTF.

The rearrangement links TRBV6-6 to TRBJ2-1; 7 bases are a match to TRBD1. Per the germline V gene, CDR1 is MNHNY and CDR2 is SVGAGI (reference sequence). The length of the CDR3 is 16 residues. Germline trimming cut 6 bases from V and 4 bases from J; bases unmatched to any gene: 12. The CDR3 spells CASSLPTGVGYNEQFF. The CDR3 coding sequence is TGTGCCAGCAGCTTACCAACAGGGGTGGGTTACAATGAGCAGTTCTTC.

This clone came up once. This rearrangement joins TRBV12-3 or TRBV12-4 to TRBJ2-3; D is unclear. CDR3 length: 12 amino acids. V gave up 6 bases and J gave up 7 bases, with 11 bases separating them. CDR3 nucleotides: TGTGCCAGCAGCAGAGACCGCTATACGCAGTATTTT. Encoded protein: CASSRDRYTQYF.

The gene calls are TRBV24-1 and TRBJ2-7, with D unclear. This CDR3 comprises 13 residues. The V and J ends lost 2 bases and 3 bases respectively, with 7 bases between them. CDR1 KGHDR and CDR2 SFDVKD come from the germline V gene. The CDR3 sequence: CATSDSKSYEQYF. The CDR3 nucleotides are TGTGCCACCAGTGATTCTAAGAGCTACGAGCAGTACTTC.

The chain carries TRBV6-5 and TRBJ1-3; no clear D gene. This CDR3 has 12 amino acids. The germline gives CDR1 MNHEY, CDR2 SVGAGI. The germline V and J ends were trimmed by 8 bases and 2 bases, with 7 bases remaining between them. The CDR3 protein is CASATAGNTIYF. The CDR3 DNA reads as TGTGCCAGCGCTACGGCTGGAAACACCATATATTTT.

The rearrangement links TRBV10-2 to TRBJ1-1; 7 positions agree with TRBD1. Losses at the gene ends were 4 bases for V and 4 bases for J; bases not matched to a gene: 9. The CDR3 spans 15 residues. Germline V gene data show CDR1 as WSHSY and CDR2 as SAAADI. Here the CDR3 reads CASSADRELSTEAFF. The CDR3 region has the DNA TGCGCCAGCAGTGCAGACAGGGAACTTAGCACTGAAGCTTTCTTT.

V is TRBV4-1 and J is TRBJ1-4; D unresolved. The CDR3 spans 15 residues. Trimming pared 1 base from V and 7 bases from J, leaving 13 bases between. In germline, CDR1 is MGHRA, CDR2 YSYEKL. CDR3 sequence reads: CASSQGRQLTEKLFF. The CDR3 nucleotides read TGCGCCAGCAGCCAAGGGAGGCAATTGACTGAAAAACTGTTTTTT.

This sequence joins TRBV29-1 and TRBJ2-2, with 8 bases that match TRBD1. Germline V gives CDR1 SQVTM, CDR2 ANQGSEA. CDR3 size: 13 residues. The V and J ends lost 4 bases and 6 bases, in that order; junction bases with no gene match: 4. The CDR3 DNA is TGCAGCGTTGTAGGACAGGGCTCCGGGGAGCTGTTTTTT. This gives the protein CSVVGQGSGELFF.

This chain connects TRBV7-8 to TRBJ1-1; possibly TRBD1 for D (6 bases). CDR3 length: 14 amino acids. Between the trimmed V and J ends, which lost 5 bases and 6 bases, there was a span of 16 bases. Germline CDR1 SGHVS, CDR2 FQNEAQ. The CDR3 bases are TGTGCCAGCAGCCCCCGGGCAGGGGTGGCTGAAGCTTTCTTT. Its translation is CASSPRAGVAEAFF.

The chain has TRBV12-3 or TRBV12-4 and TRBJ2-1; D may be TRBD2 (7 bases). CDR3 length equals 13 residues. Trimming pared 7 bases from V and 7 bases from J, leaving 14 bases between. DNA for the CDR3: TGTGCCAGCACTAACGGGGGGCGGAATGAGCAGTTCTTC. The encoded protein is CASTNGGRNEQFF.

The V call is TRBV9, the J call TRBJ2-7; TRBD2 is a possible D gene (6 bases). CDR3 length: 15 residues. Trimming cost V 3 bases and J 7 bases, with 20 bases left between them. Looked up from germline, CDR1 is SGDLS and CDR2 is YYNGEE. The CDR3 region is CASSGNRGSGGEQYF. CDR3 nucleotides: TGTGCCAGCAGCGGGAACCGGGGGAGCGGTGGGGAGCAGTACTTC.

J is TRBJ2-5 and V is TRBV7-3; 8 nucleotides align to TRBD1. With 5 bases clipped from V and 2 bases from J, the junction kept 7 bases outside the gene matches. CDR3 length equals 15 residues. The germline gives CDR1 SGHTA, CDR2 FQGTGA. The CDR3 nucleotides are TGTGCCAGCAGCGAGGACAGGGCGACTCAAGAGACCCAGTACTTC. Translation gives CASSEDRATQETQYF.

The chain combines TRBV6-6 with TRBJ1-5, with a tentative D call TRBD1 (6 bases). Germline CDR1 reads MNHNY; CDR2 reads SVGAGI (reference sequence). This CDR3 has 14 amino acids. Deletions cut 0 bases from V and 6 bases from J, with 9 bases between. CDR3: CASSYSTGGQPQHF. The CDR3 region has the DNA TGTGCCAGCAGTTACTCGACAGGAGGTCAGCCCCAGCATTTT.

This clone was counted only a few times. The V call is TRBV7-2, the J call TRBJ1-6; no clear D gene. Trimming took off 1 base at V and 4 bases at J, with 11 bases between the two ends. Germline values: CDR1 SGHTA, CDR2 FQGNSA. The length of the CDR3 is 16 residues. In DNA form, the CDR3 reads TGTGCCAGCAGCTTAGACAGCCGAGCGTATAATTCACCCCTCCACTTT. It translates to CASSLDSRAYNSPLHF.

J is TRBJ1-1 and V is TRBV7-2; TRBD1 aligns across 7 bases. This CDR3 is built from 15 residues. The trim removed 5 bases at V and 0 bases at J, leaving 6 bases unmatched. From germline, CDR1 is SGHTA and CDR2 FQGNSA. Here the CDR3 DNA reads TGTGCCAGCAGCCTCGACAGGGTCATGAACACTGAAGCTTTCTTT. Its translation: CASSLDRVMNTEAFF.

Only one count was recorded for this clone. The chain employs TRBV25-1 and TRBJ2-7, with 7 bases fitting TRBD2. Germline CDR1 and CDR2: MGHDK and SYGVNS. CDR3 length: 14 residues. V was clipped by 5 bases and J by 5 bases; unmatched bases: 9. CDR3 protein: CASSSLAGWDEQYF. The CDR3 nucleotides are TGTGCCAGCAGTTCTTTAGCGGGTTGGGACGAGCAGTACTTC.

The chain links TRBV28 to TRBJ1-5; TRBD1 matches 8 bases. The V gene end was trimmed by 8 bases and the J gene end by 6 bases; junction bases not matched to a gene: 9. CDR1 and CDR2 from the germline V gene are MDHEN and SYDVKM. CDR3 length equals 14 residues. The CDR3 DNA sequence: TGTGCCAGCGAACAGGGGGATCTTTTTCAGCCCCAGCATTTT. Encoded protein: CASEQGDLFQPQHF.

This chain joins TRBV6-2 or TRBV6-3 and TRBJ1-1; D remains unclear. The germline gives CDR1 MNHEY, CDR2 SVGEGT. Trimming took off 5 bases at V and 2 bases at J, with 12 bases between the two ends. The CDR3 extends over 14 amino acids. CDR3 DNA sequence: TGTGCCAGCAGTGACCTATGGGTAAACACTGAAGCTTTCTTT. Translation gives CASSDLWVNTEAFF.

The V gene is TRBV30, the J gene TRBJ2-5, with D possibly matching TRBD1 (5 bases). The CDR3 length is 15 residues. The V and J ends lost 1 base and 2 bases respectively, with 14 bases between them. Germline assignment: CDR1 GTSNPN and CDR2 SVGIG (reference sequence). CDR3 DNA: TGTGCCTGGAGTGATTGGGGCCCTGGGCAAGAGACCCAGTACTTC. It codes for CAWSDWGPGQETQYF.

The CDR3, as DNA: TGTGCCAGCAGTGACCGGGACACCAGAAACACCATATATTTT. It yields the protein CASSDRDTRNTIYF. The chain couples TRBV6-1 to TRBJ1-3, with D possibly TRBD1 on 6 matching bases. Trimming pared 3 bases from V and 5 bases from J, leaving 11 bases between. The CDR3 runs 14 residues. Germline V CDR1 and CDR2: MNHNS, SASEGT.

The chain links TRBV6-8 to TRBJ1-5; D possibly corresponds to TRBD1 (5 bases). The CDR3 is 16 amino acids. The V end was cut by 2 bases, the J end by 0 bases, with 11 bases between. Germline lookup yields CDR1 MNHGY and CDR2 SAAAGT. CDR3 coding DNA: TGTGCCAGCAGTTACAGGGACGTCTATAGCAATCAGCCCCAGCATTTT. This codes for CASSYRDVYSNQPQHF.

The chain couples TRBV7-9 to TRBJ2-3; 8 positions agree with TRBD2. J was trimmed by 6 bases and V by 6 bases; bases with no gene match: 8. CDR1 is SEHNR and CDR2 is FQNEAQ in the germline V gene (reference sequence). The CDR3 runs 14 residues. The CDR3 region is CASRPTSAGDTQYF. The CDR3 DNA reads TGTGCCAGCAGGCCGACTAGCGCCGGGGATACGCAGTATTTT.

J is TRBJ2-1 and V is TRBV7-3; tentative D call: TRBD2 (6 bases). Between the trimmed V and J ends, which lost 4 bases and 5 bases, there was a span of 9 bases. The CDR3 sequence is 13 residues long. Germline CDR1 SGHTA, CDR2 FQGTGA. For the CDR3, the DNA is TGTGCCAGCAGCTCCGGGAGACACAATGAGCAGTTCTTC. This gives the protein CASSSGRHNEQFF.